The 10 T cell receptor beta chains in this list originate from one sample, sequenced in a study of T cell responses to AZD1222 COVID-19 vaccine. Repertoires were generated with immunoSEQ multiplex PCR, while TCRdb's copy carries only in-frame clones and drops some. This table has roughly 140,000 clones, around 88% appearing once. The sequences come from peripheral blood, collected on day 0 of MenACWY control vaccination. The receptors come from an adult in good health.

This sequence joins TRBV6-5 and TRBJ1-5; D unresolved. The V and J ends lost 4 bases and 0 bases respectively, with 13 bases between them. The CDR3 has 16 amino acids. Germline values: CDR1 MNHEY, CDR2 SVGAGI. The CDR3 is CASSFPGRNSNQPQHF. Here the CDR3 DNA reads TGTGCCAGCAGTTTCCCCGGACGGAATAGCAATCAGCCCCAGCATTTT.

V is TRBV15 and J is TRBJ1-2; D is uncertain. CDR1 and CDR2 from the germline V gene are LNHNV and YYDKDF (reference sequence). Trimming pared 0 bases from V and 1 base from J, leaving 9 bases between. This CDR3 spans 15 amino acids. The CDR3 region is CATSRERSGNYGYTF. The DNA of the CDR3 is TGTGCCACCAGCAGAGAAAGGTCAGGTAACTATGGCTACACCTTC.

Worth noting for this clone: The same CDR3 arises from other DNA sequences in this sample as well. V usage is TRBV7-2 and J usage is TRBJ2-7; D unclear. Trimming left V 1 base short and J 5 bases short, with 6 bases between. Germline lookup yields CDR1 SGHTA and CDR2 FQGNSA. There are 12 residues in the CDR3. The DNA of the CDR3 is TGTGCCAGCAGCTTAGTTCCCCACGAGCAGTACTTC. Amino acids: CASSLVPHEQYF.

There are a few counts of this clone. This rearrangement joins TRBV5-1 to TRBJ1-3, with D uncertain. CDR3 size: 14 residues. Per the germline V gene, CDR1 is SGHRS and CDR2 is YFSETQ. V dropped 2 bases and J dropped 4 bases, with 10 bases sitting between them. The CDR3 DNA is TGCGCCAGCAGCTTAGCTAATTTAGGAAACACCATATATTTT. This codes for CASSLANLGNTIYF.

The gene calls are TRBV10-1 and TRBJ2-7; 10 nucleotides match TRBD2. Germline V CDR1 and CDR2: WNHNN, SYGVQD (reference sequence). V lost 5 bases to trimming and J lost 3 bases; unmatched junction nucleotides: 19. The CDR3 is made up of 19 amino acids. The CDR3 region has the DNA TGCGCCAGCAGTTGGAGTTGGGGACAGACGGGACTAGCGCTCTACGAGCAGTACTTC. Protein: CASSWSWGQTGLALYEQYF.

This chain links TRBV6-2 or TRBV6-3 with TRBJ1-2; D possibly corresponds to TRBD1 (6 bases). The CDR3 is made up of 14 amino acids. Germline CDR1 and CDR2: MNHEY and SVGEGT. V lost 4 bases and J 2 bases, leaving 11 bases between the germline ends. The CDR3: CASSWDNQNYGYTF. The CDR3 nucleotides read TGTGCCAGCAGTTGGGACAACCAAAACTATGGCTACACCTTC.

The V and J genes are TRBV30 and TRBJ1-5; D is unclear. The CDR3 length is 15 residues. Germline CDR1 GTSNPN, CDR2 SVGIG (reference sequence). V was clipped by 0 bases and J by 3 bases, with 12 bases between them. The CDR3 region is CAWSVEVGFNQPQHF. CDR3 nucleotides: TGTGCCTGGAGTGTAGAAGTCGGGTTCAATCAGCCCCAGCATTTT.

The CDR3 reads CASSQAYGDPYEQYF. CDR3 sequence (DNA): TGTGCCAGCAGCCAAGCATACGGGGATCCCTACGAGCAGTACTTC. The chain couples TRBV4-2 to TRBJ2-7; tentative D call: TRBD2 (5 bases). The CDR3 runs to 15 residues. The germline V gene has CDR1 LGHNA and CDR2 YNFKEQ. The germline V and J ends were trimmed by 1 base and 2 bases, with 12 bases remaining between them.

The chain employs TRBV24-1 and TRBJ2-1; 7 bases are shared with TRBD2. CDR1 KGHDR and CDR2 SFDVKD come from the germline V gene. The CDR3 sequence is 16 residues long. V was clipped by 4 bases and J by 6 bases; unmatched bases: 11. The DNA for the CDR3 is TGTGCCACCAGTGACCCTAGGGACTACCTCCGCAATGAGCAGTTCTTC. Protein product: CATSDPRDYLRNEQFF.

The chain is built from TRBV2 and TRBJ2-7; 9 bases map to TRBD1. Germline trimming cut 6 bases from V and 5 bases from J; bases unmatched to any gene: 11. This CDR3 has 15 amino acids. The germline V gene encodes CDR1 SNHLY and CDR2 FYNNEI. CDR3 sequence (DNA): TGTGCCAGCAGCCCCCCGGGACAGGGAGTCAACGAGCAGTACTTC. Translating it yields CASSPPGQGVNEQYF.